The clone carrying this T cell receptor (beta chain) was seen a handful of times. Its specificity is not known. This sample was taken from a study of T cell repertoires in cytomegalovirus infection. Study-wide context: From public TCR beta signatures came an indication of both CMV infection and matching HLA type.

The study, taken as a whole, reports: Within the response measured ex vivo, HLA-C-restricted CMV-specific TCR beta clonotypes were dominant.

TCRdb processed the reads anew with MiXCR; each CDR3 protein has one entry. Of about 570,000 distinct CDR3 sequences in the sample, 40% were seen once. There are 14 residues in the CDR3. CDR1 is MGHDK and CDR2 is SYGVNS in the germline V gene. Trimming stripped 4 bases from V and 3 bases from J, with 13 bases between. The V and J genes are TRBV25-1 and TRBJ2-7; the D gene is possibly TRBD1 (5 bases). The TCR comes from a human donor in good health (CMV status not recorded). Some clones in this sample may be carry-over from other donors' samples. The sequencing used cultured PBMCs, collected from culture after CMV antigen stimulation. The CDR3, as DNA: TGTGCCAGCAGTGTTCCGGGTAGGGGCTACGAGCAGTACTTC. Translated, it gives CASSVPGRGYEQYF.